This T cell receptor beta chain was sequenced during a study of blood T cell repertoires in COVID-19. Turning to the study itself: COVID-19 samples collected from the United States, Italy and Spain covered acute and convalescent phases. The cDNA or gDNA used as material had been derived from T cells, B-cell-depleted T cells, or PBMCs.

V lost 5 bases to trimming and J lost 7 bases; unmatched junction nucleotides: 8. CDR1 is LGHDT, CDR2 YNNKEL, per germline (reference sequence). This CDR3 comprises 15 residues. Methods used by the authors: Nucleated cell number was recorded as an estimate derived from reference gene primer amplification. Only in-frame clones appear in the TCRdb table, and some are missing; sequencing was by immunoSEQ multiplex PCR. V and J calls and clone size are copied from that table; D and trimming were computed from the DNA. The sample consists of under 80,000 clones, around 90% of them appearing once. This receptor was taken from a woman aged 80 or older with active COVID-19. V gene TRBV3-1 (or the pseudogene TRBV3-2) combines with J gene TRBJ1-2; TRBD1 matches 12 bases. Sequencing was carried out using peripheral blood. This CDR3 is CASSDTGTGGTGYTF. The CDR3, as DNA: TGTGCCAGCAGCGATACCGGGACAGGGGGCACTGGCTACACCTTC.